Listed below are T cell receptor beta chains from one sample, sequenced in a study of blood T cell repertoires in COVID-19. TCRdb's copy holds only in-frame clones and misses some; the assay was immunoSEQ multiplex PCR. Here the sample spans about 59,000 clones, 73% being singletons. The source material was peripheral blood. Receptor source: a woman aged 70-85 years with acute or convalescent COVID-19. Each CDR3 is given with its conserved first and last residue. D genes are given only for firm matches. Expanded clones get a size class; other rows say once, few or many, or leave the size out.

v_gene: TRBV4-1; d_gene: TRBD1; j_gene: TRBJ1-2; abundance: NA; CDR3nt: TGCGCCAGCAGCCGGATTTTCAGGGGGAGGAACTATGGCTACACCTTC; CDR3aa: CASSRIFRGRNYGYTF
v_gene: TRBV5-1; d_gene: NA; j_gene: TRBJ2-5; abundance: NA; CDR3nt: TGCGCCAGCAGCTTGGGTCCGACTAGGGAAGAGACCCAGTACTTC; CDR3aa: CASSLGPTREETQYF
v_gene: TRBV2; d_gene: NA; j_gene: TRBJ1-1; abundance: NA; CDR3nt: TGTGCCAGCAGTGGCTTAATGGGCCGGACTGAAGCTTTCTTT; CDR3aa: CASSGLMGRTEAFF
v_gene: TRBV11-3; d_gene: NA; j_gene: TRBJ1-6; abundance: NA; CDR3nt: TGTGCCAGCAGCTCCCTGAGGCATTCACCCCTCCACTTT; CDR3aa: CASSSLRHSPLHF
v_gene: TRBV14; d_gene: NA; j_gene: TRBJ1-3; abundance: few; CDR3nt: TGTGCCAGCAGCCACTTGAGGTTCTCTGGAAACACCATATATTTT; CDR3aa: CASSHLRFSGNTIYF
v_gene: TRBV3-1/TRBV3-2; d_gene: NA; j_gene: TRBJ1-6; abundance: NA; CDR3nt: TGTGCCAGCAGCCAAGTAGGAGTTGGTTCACCCCTCCACTTT; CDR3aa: CASSQVGVGSPLHF
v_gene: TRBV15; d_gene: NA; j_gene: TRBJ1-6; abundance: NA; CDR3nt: TGTGCCACCACGTCACAACCACGTTCACCCCTCCACTTT; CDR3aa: CATTSQPRSPLHF
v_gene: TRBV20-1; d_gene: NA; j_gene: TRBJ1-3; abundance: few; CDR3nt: TGCAGTGCTAGTCAAAACAGGGCGGACACCATATATTTT; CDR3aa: CSASQNRADTIYF
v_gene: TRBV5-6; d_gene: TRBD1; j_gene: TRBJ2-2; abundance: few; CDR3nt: TGTGCCAGCAGCTCGTTACAGGGGCCGCGCACCGGGGAGCTGTTTTTT; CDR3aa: CASSSLQGPRTGELFF
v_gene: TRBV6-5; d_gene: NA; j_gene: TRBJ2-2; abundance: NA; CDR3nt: TGTGCCAGCCACTGGGGACTGCTTGGAACCGGGGAGCTGTTTTTT; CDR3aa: CASHWGLLGTGELFF
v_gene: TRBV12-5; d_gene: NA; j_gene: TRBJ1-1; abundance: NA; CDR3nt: TGTGCTAGTGGCCGAACGCCACTCAAAAAAGGCGGCACTGAAGCTTTCTTT; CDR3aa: CASGRTPLKKGGTEAFF
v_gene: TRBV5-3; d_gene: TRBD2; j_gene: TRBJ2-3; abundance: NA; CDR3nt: TGTGCCAGAAGCTTGAAGACTAGCGGGGGGCCAAACCCAGACACAGATACGCAGTATTTT; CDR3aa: CARSLKTSGGPNPDTDTQYF
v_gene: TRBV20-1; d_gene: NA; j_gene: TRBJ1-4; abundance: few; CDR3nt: TGCAGTGCTAGTGGAGTTCGGGAAAAACTGTTTTTT; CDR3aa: CSASGVREKLFF
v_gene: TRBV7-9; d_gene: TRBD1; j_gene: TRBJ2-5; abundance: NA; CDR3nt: TGTGCCAGCAGACAAGACAGGGGGCGAGAGACCCAGTACTTC; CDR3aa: CASRQDRGRETQYF
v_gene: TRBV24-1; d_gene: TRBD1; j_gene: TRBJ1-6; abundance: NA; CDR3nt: TGTGCCACCAGTGGAGGGACAGTCAGCTCCTATAATTCACCCCTCCACTTT; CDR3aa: CATSGGTVSSYNSPLHF
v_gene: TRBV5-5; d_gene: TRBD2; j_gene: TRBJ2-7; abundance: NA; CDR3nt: TGTGCCAGCAGCTTAGGACTAGCGGGGACCCCCTACGAGCAGTACTTC; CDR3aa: CASSLGLAGTPYEQYF
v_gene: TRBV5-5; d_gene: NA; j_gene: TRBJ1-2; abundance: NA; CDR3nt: TGTGCCAGCAGCTCGGGAGGGCCCAACTATGGCTACACCTTC; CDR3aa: CASSSGGPNYGYTF
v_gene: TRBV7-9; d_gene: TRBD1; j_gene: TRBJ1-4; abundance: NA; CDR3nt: TGTGCCAGCAGCTACCGGACAGGGTTTGGAGCAACTAATGAAAAACTGTTTTTT; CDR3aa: CASSYRTGFGATNEKLFF
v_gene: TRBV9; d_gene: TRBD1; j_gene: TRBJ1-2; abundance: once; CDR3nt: TGTGCCAGCAGCGGGATGGAGGGGGCCTATGGCTACACCTTC; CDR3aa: CASSGMEGAYGYTF
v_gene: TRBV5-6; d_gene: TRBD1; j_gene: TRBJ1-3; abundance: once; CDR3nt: TGTGCCAGCAGCTTTCAGACAGGGCGTTCTGGAAACACCATATATTTT; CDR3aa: CASSFQTGRSGNTIYF
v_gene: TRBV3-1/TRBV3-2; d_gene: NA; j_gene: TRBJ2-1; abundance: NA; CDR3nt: TGTGCCAGCAGAGCCGACAGACTGCTGCTCAATGAGCAGTTCTTC; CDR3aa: CASRADRLLLNEQFF
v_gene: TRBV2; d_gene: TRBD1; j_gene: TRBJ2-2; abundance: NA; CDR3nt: TGTGCCAGCGACAGGGGGCAGGACACCGGGGAGCTGTTTTTT; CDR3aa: CASDRGQDTGELFF
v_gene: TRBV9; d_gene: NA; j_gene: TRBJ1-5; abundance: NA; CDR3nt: TGTGCCAGCAGCGTAGGCGGGTTTACAAATCAGCCCCAGCATTTT; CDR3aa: CASSVGGFTNQPQHF
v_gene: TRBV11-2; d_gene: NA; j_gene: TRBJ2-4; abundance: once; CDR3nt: TGTGCCACCACTCGAAGCTTTGGACAGAATAGGGGAAATCAGTACTTC; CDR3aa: CATTRSFGQNRGNQYF
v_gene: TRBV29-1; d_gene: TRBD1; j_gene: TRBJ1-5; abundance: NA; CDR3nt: TGCAGCGCCCAGGGGGGAAGCAATCAGCCCCAGCATTTT; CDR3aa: CSAQGGSNQPQHF
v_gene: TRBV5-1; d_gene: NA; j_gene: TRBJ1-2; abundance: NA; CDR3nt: TGCGCCAGCAGGGGATGGACAGCCTTGAACTATGGCTACACCTTC; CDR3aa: CASRGWTALNYGYTF
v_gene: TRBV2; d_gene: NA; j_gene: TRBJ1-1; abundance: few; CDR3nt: TGTGCCAGCAGTGATATCGGGGATAACATGAACACTGAAGCTTTCTTT; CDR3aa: CASSDIGDNMNTEAFF
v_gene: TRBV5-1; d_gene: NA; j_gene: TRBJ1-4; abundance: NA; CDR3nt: TGCGCCAGCAGCCTCGGGGTAGTACCTTTTCTGAGCAATGAAAAACTGTTTTTT; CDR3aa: CASSLGVVPFLSNEKLFF
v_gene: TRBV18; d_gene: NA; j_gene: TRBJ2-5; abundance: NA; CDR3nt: TGTGCCAGCTCGTCCCTCCGGGGGAAAGAGACCCAGTACTTC; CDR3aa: CASSSLRGKETQYF
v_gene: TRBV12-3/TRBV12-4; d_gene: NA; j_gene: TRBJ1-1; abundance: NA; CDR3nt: TGTGCCAGCAGTTCCGGGGGGAGCACTGAAGCTTTCTTT; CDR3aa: CASSSGGSTEAFF
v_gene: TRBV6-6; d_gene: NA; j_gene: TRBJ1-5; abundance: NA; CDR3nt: TGTGCCAGCAGTGGGGCTAGCAATCAGCCCCAGCATTTT; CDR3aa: CASSGASNQPQHF
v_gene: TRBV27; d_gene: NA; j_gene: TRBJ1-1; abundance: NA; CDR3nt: TGTGCCAGCAGTTTACGGGAGGGAACTGAAGCTTTCTTT; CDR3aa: CASSLREGTEAFF
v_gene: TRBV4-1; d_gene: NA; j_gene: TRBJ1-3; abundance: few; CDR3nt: TGCGCCAGCAGCCAAGATGGGCTTCAGTCAGTCTCTGGAAACACCATATATTTT; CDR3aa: CASSQDGLQSVSGNTIYF
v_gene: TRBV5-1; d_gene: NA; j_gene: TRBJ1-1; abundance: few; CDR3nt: TGCGCCAGCAGCTTGCAGAGACAAAAGAACACTGAAGCTTTCTTT; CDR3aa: CASSLQRQKNTEAFF
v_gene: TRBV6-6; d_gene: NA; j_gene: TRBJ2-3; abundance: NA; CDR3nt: TGTGCCAGCAGCTCCCGAGGGCGAACCACAGATACGCAGTATTTT; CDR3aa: CASSSRGRTTDTQYF
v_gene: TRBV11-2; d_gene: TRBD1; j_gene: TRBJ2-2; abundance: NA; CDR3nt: TGTGCCAGCAGCTTAGGGACAGGGGGCTTGAACACCGGGGAGCTGTTTTTT; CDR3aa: CASSLGTGGLNTGELFF
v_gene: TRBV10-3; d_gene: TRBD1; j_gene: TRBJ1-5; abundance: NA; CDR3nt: TGTGCCACCGCGACAGGGTTAAATCAGCCCCAGCATTTT; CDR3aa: CATATGLNQPQHF
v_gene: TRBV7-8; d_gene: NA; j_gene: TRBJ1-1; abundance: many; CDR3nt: TGTGCCAGCAGCTTAGGCGGGGTGAACACTGAAGCTTTCTTT; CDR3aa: CASSLGGVNTEAFF
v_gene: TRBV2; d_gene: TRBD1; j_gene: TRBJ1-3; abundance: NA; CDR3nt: TGTGCCAGCAGCTCCGACAGGGCTAGAGGGAACACCATATATTTT; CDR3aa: CASSSDRARGNTIYF
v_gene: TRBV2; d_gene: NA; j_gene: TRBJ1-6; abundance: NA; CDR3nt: TGTGCCAGCAATGGACTGAGGTCACCCCTCCACTTT; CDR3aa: CASNGLRSPLHF